These T cell receptor beta chains were read from a single sample in a study of CD8+CD57+ T cells in acquired aplastic anemia. TCRdb ran MiXCR on the reads and lists one entry per CDR3 protein. This table has 150,000 to 200,000 distinct CDR3 sequences, 40% to 60% appearing once. Sequencing used sorted CD4+, CD8+, or CD8+CD57+ T cells (not recorded which) from PBMCs. The receptors derive from a human donor with aplastic anemia. CDR3s include the opening cysteine and the closing phenylalanine or tryptophan.

j_call v_call cdr3_aa
TRBJ2-1 TRBV5-8 CASSRARLNNEQFF
TRBJ2-2 TRBV24-1 CATSAPHADRHTGELFF
TRBJ2-1 TRBV15 CATSNTGNEQFF
TRBJ2-3 TRBV5-1 CASSLGRGGHGDTQYF
TRBJ2-1 TRBV20-1 CSARTTELPNEQFF
TRBJ1-6 TRBV12-3/TRBV12-4 CASTAQSSPLHF
TRBJ2-1 TRBV19 CASSGSGVWNEQFF
TRBJ2-1 TRBV5-4 CASSSGYNEQFF
TRBJ2-2 TRBV24-1 CATSEFGGRGQKGTGELFF
TRBJ2-7 TRBV20-1 CSAREGAYEQYF
TRBJ2-7 TRBV7-9 CASSEGGAARYEQYF
TRBJ1-1 TRBV7-9 CASSLGWGGNTEAFF
TRBJ1-6 TRBV15 CATSSPSWGPLHF
TRBJ1-3 TRBV10-3 CAIRGAAGNTIYF
TRBJ2-7 TRBV13 CASSLMQGTYEQYF
TRBJ2-1 TRBV24-1 CATSDPGLAGDNEQFF
TRBJ1-4 TRBV28 CASSDGLRSNEKLFF
TRBJ2-5 TRBV7-9 CASSLAGRGRQETQYF
TRBJ2-7 TRBV13 CASSSFSYEQYF
TRBJ1-1 TRBV12-5 CASGFLDRVNTEAFF
TRBJ1-2 TRBV29-1 CSVVTGNYGYTF
TRBJ2-7 TRBV7-9 CASSQTGGAYEQYF
TRBJ1-4 TRBV19 CASSPTGMGNEKLFF
TRBJ2-7 TRBV30 CAWSRDATYEQYF
TRBJ1-2 TRBV7-2 CASSLMQNYGYTF
TRBJ2-7 TRBV2 CASSGQYEQYF
TRBJ1-2 TRBV25-1 CASSDPGLPYGYTF
TRBJ2-1 TRBV15 CATSREIIGEQFF
TRBJ2-6 TRBV10-2 CASSESGILFSGANVLTF
TRBJ2-7 TRBV2 CAYAEWGPNYEQYF
TRBJ1-4 TRBV28 CASSGDEKLFF
TRBJ1-2 TRBV19 CASSTRQGEDGYTF
TRBJ1-1 TRBV6-5 CASSLHTQDPKAFF
TRBJ2-7 TRBV5-1 CASSLSISYEQYF
TRBJ2-1 TRBV12-3/TRBV12-4 CASSSVAGGPLYNEQFF
TRBJ2-1 TRBV20-1 CSVEEVAGWEQFF
TRBJ2-7 TRBV28 CASSIRASTYEQYF
TRBJ1-5 TRBV24-1 CASSRPSNQPQHF
TRBJ2-7 TRBV9 CASSVAGKSGEQYF
TRBJ2-3 TRBV5-1 CASRDRTLDTQYF
TRBJ2-3 TRBV5-4 CASSLTGLAGAEDTQYF
TRBJ2-7 TRBV7-9 CASSPTSYEQYF
TRBJ2-7 TRBV19 CASSVRRQGSYEQYF
TRBJ2-2 TRBV9 CASSGLELAGGFDTGELFF
TRBJ2-1 TRBV2 CASYQGNNEQFF
TRBJ1-1 TRBV30 CAWSETLMNTEAFF
TRBJ1-1 TRBV11-3 CASSAGTANTEAFF
TRBJ2-7 TRBV2 CAHRDRSYEQYF
TRBJ2-7 TRBV6-1 CASNGGTSYEQYF
TRBJ2-1 TRBV20-1 CSAREAGEQFF
TRBJ1-1 TRBV19 CASSHGIMNTEAFF
TRBJ2-5 TRBV7-6 CASGSWLTETQYF
TRBJ2-7 TRBV20-1 CSATRVQVYEQYF
TRBJ1-2 TRBV25-1 CASSPAPQAREGYTF
TRBJ1-1 TRBV6-5 CASSHLRQSEAFF